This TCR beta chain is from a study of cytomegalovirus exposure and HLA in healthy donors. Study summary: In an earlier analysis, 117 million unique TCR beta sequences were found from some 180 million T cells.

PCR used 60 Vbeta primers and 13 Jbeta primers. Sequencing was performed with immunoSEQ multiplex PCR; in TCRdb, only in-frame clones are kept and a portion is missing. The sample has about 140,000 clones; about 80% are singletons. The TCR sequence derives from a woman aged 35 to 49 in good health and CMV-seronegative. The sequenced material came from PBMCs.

This chain's CDR3 is CASAPAGRTNYGYTF. As DNA, the CDR3 is TGTGCCAGCGCCCCCGCCGGTAGGACAAACTATGGCTACACCTTC. V usage is TRBV27 and J usage is TRBJ1-2; D may be TRBD1 (5 bases). With 8 bases removed from V and 2 bases from J, the gap between germline ends came to 18 bases. This CDR3 is 15 amino acids long. CDR1 is MNHEY, CDR2 SMNVEV, per germline (reference sequence).